This T cell receptor beta chain was documented in a study of Ad26.COV2.S vaccination and SARS-CoV-2 variants listed by TCRdb under 2021. For the wider study: Donors in the vaccine arm were drawn from COV1001, a phase I-IIa trial of Ad26.COV2.S in healthy adults that was multicentre, randomized, double-blind and placebo-controlled. The TCR-sequenced set comprised around 30 samples: around 20 Ad26.COV2.S vaccine recipients, 5 placebo recipients and 8 SARS-CoV-2 convalescent individuals. Throughout the experiments and outcome assessment, investigators stayed blinded to trial group allocation. Participants in the trial were split at random into five groups of five each, receiving low-dose or high-dose Ad26.COV2.S once or twice, or else placebo on both occasions. Ad26.COV2.S was given intramuscularly at 5x10^10 or 1x10^11 viral particles, as a single shot or as two shots 56 days apart. The specificity and breadth of SARS-CoV-2-reactive T cell receptors after Ad26.COV2.S vaccination were assessed by TCRbeta repertoire sequencing. Overall results and qualifications from the work: The authors noted that the TCR breadth and depth analyses may have underestimated total T cell responses. Non-spike TCR breadth was comparable between vaccine and placebo recipients, consistent with the vaccine containing only spike. Comparing responses between vaccine doses or regimens was not something the study was powered to do. Compared with placebo recipients, Ad26.COV2.S recipients showed higher spike-specific TCR breadth (P = 0.0014). After vaccination, substantial breadth of spike-specific CD8+ and CD4+ T cell responses was reported.

Notes on this clone: Its antigen specificity is not known. No base quality information exists; no much larger clone differs at one position.

Taken from cysteine to phenylalanine, the CDR3 has 18 residues. Only the CDR3 DNA stays, 54 bases, in frame from base 1. Sequences SEHNR (CDR1) and FQNEAQ (CDR2) are obtained from the germline V gene (reference sequence). The V end loses 3 bases and the J end loses 1 base, and a stretch of 18 bases separates them. The sample's treatment or condition label, in plain terms: some 19 received Ad26.COV2.S at low or high dose, single or two shots; about 5 received placebo; per-sample allocation not given. Repertoires of vaccine and placebo recipients were sequenced from samples taken on day 63 after the first injection. In Cohort 1b, about two dozen adults aged 18-55 years were enrolled at a single site in Boston, USA, between 29 July and 7 August 2020. Ad26.COV2.S consisted of a replication-incompetent adenovirus type 26 vector by which a prefusion-stabilized SARS-CoV-2 spike protein from the original Wuhan strain was expressed.

TCRbeta CDR3 regions were sequenced with the immunoSEQ Assay. After extraction, genomic DNA underwent amplification by bias-controlled multiplex PCR, followed by high-throughput sequencing. The original methods were these. To quantify the absolute abundance of each unique TCRbeta CDR3 region, sequences were collapsed and filtered. T cell fraction was estimated by normalizing TCRbeta template counts to usable DNA, with usable DNA measured through amplification of reference genes found in all nucleated cells. Repertoire TCRs were annotated as SARS-CoV-2-specific by exact matching of V gene, CDR3 amino acid sequence and J gene to a known reactive TCR set. The reference SARS-CoV-2 TCR set came from MIRA and was filtered for enrichment in COVID-19-positive ImmuneCODE repertoires, removing public or cross-reactive TCRs. Using the MIRA antigens, annotated TCRs were further analysed by specific ORF or by position within an ORF. Breadth was defined as the number of annotated unique rearrangements divided by the total number of unique productive rearrangements, and depth was defined as the summed frequency of the annotated unique rearrangements. Two-sided Wilcoxon rank-sum tests were applied when comparing TCR breadth between groups. TCRdb retrieved this table from immuneACCESS and kept in-frame rearrangements only. Not all clones are present; in checked studies, unresolved V genes account for under half, and no reason is known for the remainder. From that table come the V and J calls and clone size; the DNA was used to work out D and trimming. The sample has about 350,000 clones on record, around nine tenths of them singletons. The ten largest clonotypes hold 5% of the sample.

Sequences were derived from peripheral blood, sampled in a trial of Ad26.COV2.S vaccine versus placebo. The clonotype was recovered from a person between 18 and 65 years old who received the Ad26.COV2.S COVID-19 vaccine or a placebo. The receptor chain draws on TRBV7-9 and TRBJ2-2; the D gene could be TRBD1 or TRBD2, each one agreeing over 5 bases. In nucleotides, the sequence is TGTGCCAGCAGCTTTAGAGGGGCCATTAGATTGAACACCGGGGAGCTGTTTTTT. It translates as CASSFRGAIRLNTGELFF.